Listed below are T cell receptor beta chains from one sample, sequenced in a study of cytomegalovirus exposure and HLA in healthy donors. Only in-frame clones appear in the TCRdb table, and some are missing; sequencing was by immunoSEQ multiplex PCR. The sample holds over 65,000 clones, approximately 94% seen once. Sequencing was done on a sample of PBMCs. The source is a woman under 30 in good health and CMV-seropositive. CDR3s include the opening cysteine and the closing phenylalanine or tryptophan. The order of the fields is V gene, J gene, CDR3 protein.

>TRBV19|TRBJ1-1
CASSEGGDTEAFF
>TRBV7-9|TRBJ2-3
CASSPRGADTQYF
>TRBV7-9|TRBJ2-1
CACQNRASYNEQFF
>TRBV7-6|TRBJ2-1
CASSLTPTGGYNEQFF
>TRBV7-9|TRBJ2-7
CASDPVSGINEQYF
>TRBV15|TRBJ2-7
CATGTGDSYEQYF
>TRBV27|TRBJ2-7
CASSSQGSGEQYF
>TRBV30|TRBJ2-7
CAWTPSGSYEQYF
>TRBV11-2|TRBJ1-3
CASSETGSGNTIYF
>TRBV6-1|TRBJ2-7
CASKEGVTGVHEQYF
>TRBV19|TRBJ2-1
CASGKGGDNEQFF
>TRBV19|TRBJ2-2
CASSISSGRGTGELFF
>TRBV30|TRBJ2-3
CASRPRDTQYF
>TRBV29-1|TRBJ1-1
CSVQGGAYEAFF
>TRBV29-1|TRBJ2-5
CSALPRVETQYF
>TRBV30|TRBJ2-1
CAWSDREQFF
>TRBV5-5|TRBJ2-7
CASSLAQAGGSSYEQYF
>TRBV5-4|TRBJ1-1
CASSLREGSTEAFF
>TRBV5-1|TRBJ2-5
CASSSTLDASETQYF
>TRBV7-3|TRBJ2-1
CASSAGTGWDNEQFF
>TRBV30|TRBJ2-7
CAWSAGGPGEQYF
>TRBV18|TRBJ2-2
CASSPLGGIRDTGELFF
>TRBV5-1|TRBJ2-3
CASSFSASGGAILDTQYF
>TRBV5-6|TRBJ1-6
CASSLGSYNSPLHF